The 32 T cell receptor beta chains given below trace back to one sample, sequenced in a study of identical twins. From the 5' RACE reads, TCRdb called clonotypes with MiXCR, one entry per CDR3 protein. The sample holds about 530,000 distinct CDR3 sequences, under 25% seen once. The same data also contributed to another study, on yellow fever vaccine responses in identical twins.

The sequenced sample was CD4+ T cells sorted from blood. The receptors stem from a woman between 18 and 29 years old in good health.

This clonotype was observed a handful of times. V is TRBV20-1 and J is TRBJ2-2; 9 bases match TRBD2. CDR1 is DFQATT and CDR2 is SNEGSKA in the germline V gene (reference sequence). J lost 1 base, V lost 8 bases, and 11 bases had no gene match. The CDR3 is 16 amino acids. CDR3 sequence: CSTRGPAGGNTGELFF. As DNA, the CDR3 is TGCAGTACACGGGGTCCAGCGGGGGGGAACACCGGGGAGCTGTTTTTT.

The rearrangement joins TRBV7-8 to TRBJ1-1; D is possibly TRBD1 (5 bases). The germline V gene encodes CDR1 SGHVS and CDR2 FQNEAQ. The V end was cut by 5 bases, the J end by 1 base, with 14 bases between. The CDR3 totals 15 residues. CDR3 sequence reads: CASSQQTAPNTEAFF. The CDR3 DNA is TGTGCCAGCAGCCAGCAGACAGCTCCGAACACTGAAGCTTTCTTT.

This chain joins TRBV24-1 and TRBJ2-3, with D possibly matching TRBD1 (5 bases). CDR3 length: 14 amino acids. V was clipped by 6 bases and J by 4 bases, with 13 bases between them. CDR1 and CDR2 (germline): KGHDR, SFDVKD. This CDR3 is CATSSYRFPDTQYF. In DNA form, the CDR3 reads TGTGCCACCAGTTCCTACAGGTTCCCAGATACGCAGTATTTT.

The DNA for the CDR3 is TGTGCCAGCACCCCGGGACAGGGAAATCAAGGCTACACCTTC. Translation gives CASTPGQGNQGYTF. The chain joins TRBV12-3 or TRBV12-4 to TRBJ1-2; 9 bases are shared with TRBD1. Unmatched junction bases numbered 11, after V lost 7 bases and J lost 8 bases. The CDR3 has 14 amino acids.

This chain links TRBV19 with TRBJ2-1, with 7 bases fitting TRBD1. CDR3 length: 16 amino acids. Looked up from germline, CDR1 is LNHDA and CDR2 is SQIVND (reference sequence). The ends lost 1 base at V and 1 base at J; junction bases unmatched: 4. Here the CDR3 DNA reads TGTGCCAGTAGTATAGGACAGGGATTTTCCTACAATGAGCAGTTCTTC. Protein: CASSIGQGFSYNEQFF. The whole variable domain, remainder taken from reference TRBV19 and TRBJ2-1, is DGGITQSPKYLFRKEGQNVTLSCEQNLNHDAMYWYRQDPGQGLRLIYYSQIVNDFQKGDIAEGYSVSREKKESFPLTVTSAQKNPTAFYLCASSIGQGFSYNEQFFGPGTRLTVL.

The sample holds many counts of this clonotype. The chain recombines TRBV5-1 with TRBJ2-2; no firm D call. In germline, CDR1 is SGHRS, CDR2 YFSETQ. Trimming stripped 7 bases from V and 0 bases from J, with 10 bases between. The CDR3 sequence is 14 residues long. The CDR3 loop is CASRTSPNTGELFF. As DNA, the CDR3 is TGCGCCAGCCGAACTTCTCCGAACACCGGGGAGCTGTTTTTT.

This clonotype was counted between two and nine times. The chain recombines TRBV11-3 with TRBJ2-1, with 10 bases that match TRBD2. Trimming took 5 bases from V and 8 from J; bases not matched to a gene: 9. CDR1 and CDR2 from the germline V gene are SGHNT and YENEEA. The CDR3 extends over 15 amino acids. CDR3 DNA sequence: TGTGCCAGCAGCACGGTGGCTAGCGGGAGCTATGAGCAGTTCTTC. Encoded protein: CASSTVASGSYEQFF.

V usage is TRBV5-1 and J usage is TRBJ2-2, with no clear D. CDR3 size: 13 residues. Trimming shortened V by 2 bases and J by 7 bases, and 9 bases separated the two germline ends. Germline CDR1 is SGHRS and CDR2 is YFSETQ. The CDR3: CASSLGDVGELFF. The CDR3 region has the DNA TGCGCCAGCAGCTTAGGAGACGTCGGGGAGCTGTTTTTT.

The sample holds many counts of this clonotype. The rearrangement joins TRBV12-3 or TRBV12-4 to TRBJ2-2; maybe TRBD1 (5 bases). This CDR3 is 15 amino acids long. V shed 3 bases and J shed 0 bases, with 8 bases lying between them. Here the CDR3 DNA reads TGTGCCAGCAGTTTTTCACAGGCGAACACCGGGGAGCTGTTTTTT. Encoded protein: CASSFSQANTGELFF.

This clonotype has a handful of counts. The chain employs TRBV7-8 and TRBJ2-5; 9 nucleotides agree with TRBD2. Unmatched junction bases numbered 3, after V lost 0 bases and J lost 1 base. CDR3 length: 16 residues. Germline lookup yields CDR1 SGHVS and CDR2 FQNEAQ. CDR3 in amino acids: CASSLASGSFQETQYF. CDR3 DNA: TGTGCCAGCAGCTTAGCTAGCGGGAGCTTCCAAGAGACCCAGTACTTC.

The CDR3 sequence: CASSLGGNNYEQYV. CDR3 sequence (DNA): TGTGCCAGCAGCTTAGGGGGCAACAACTACGAGCAGTACGTC. The chain carries TRBV11-2 and TRBJ2-7; the D gene is possibly TRBD1 (5 bases). Germline V gene sequence: CDR1 SGHAT, CDR2 FQNNGV. The V end was cut by 1 base, the J end by 3 bases, with 10 bases between. The CDR3 sequence is 14 residues long.

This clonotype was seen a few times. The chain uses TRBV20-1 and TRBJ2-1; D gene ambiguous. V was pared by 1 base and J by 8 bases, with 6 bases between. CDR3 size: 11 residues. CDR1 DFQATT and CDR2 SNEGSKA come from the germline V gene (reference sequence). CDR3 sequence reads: CSARVGYEQFF. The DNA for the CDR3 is TGCAGTGCTAGAGTAGGGTATGAGCAGTTCTTC.

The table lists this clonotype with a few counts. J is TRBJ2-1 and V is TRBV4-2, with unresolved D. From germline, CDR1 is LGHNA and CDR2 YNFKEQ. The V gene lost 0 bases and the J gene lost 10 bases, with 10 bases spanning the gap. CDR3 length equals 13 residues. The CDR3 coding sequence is TGTGCCAGCAGCCAAGATTTGGCTTGGGAGCAGTTCTTC. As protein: CASSQDLAWEQFF.

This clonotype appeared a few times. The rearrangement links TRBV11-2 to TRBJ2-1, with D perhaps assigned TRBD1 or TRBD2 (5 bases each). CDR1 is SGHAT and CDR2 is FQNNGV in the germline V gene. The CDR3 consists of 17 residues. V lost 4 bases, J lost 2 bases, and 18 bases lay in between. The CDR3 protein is CASSSQAGAKPYNEQFF. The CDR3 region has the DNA TGTGCCAGCAGCTCACAGGCCGGGGCGAAACCCTACAATGAGCAGTTCTTC. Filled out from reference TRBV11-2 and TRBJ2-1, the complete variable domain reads EAGVAQSPRYKIIEKRQSVAFWCNPISGHATLYWYQQILGQGPKLLIQFQNNGVVDDSQLPKDRFSAERLKGVDSTLKIQPAKLEDSAVYLCASSSQAGAKPYNEQFFGPGTRLTVL.

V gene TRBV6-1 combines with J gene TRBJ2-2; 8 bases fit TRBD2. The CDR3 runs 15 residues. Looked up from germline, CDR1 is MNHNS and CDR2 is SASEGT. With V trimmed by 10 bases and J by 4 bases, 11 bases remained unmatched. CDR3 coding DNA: TGTGCCACAAACTGGCGGGGGGCGAGCACCGGGGAGCTGTTTTTT. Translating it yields CATNWRGASTGELFF.

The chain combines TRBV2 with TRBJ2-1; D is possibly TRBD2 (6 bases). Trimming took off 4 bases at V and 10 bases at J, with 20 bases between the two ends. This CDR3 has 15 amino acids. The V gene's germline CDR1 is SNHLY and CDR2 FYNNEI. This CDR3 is CASSALSSGSREQFF. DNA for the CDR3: TGTGCCAGCAGTGCGTTGAGTAGCGGCTCAAGGGAGCAGTTCTTC.

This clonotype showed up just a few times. CDR3 nucleotide sequence: TGTGCCAGCAGTGAAGCGCTTCGGGGGGATGGCTACACCTTC. Translation gives CASSEALRGDGYTF. J is TRBJ1-2 and V is TRBV6-1; the D gene is possibly TRBD1 (5 bases). V was cut by 0 bases and J by 6 bases, with 11 bases left in between. Germline values: CDR1 MNHNS, CDR2 SASEGT. CDR3 length: 14 amino acids.

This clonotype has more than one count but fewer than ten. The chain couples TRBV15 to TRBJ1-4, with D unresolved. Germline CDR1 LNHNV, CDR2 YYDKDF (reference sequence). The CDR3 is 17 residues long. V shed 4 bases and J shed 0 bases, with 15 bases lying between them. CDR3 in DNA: TGTGCCACCAGCACTCGTGGTAGGGCCACAACTAATGAAAAACTGTTTTTT. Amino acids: CATSTRGRATTNEKLFF.

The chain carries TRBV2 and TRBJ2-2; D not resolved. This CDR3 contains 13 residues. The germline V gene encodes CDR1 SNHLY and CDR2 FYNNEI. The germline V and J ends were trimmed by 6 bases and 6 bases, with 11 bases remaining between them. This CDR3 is CASRDDLAGELFF. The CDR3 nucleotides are TGTGCCAGCAGGGATGATCTAGCCGGGGAGCTGTTTTTT.

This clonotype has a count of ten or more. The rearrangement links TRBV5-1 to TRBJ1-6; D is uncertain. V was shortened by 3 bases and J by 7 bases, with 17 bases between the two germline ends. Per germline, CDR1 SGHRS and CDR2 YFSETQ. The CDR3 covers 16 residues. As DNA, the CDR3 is TGCGCCAGCAGCTCTATCCCCTCGGACGGAAATTCACCCCTCCACTTT. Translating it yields CASSSIPSDGNSPLHF.

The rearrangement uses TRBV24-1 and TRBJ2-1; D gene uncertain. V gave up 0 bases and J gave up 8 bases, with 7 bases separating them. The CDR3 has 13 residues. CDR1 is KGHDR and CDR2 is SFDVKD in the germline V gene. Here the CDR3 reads CATSDLTAHEQFF. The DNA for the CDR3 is TGTGCCACCAGTGATTTGACAGCCCATGAGCAGTTCTTC.

DNA of the CDR3: TGCAGTGGACAGACCCTTCGCTACAATGAGCAGTTCTTC. Translated, it gives CSGQTLRYNEQFF. The chain links TRBV20-1 to TRBJ2-1, with a possible D match to TRBD1 (5 bases). The CDR3 runs 13 residues. Per the germline V gene, CDR1 is DFQATT and CDR2 is SNEGSKA (reference sequence). Deletions cut 7 bases from V and 3 bases from J, with 13 bases between.

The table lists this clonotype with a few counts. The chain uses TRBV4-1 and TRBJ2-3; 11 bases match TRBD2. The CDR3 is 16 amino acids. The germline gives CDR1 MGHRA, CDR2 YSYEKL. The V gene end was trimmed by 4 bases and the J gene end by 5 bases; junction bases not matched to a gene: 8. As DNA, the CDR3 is TGCGCCAGCAGCCCCGGTAATAGCGGGGGGGTAGATACGCAGTATTTT. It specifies CASSPGNSGGVDTQYF.

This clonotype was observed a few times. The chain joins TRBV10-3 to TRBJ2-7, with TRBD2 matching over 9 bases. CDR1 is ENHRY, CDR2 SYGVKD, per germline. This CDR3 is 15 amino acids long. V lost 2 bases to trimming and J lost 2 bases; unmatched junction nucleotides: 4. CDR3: CAISELPSGTYEQYF. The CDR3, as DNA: TGTGCCATCAGTGAGCTGCCTAGCGGGACCTACGAGCAGTACTTC.

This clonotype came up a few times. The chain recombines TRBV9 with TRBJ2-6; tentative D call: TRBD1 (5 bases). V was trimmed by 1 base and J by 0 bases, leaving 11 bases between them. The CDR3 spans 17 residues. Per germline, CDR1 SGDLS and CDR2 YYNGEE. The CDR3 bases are TGTGCCAGCAGCGTATCCAGGGTCTCCTCTGGGGCCAACGTCCTGACTTTC. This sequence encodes CASSVSRVSSGANVLTF.

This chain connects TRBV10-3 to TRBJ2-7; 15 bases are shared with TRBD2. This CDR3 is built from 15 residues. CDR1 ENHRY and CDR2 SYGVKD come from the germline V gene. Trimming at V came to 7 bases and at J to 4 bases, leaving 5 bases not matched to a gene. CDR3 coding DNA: TGTGCCATCACCTCGGGACTAGCGGGAGGTTACGAGCAGTACTTC. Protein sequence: CAITSGLAGGYEQYF.

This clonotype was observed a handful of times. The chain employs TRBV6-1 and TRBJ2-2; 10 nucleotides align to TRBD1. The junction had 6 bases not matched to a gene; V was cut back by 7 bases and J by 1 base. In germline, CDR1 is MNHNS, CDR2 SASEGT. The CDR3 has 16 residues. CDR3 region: CASTYRDRGNTGELFF. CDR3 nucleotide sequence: TGTGCCAGCACCTACCGGGACAGGGGGAACACCGGGGAGCTGTTTTTT.

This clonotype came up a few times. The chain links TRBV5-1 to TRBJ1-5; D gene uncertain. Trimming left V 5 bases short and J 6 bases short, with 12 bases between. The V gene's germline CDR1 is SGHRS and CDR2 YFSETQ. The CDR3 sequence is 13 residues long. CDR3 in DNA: TGCGCCAGCAGGGTAGGGCTGGGTCAGCCCCAGCATTTT. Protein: CASRVGLGQPQHF.

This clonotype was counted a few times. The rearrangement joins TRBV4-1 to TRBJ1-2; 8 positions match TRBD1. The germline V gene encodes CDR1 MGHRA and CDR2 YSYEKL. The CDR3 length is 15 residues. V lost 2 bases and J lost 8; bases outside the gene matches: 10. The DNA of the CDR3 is TGCGCCAGCAGCCAACTTCAGACAGGGGCGGAAGGCTACACCTTC. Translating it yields CASSQLQTGAEGYTF.

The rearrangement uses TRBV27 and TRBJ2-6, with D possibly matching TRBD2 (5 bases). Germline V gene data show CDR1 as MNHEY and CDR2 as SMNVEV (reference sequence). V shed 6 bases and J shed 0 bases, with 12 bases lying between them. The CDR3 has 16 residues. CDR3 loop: CASSPLRGSGANVLTF. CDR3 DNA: TGTGCCAGCAGCCCCCTCCGGGGCTCTGGGGCCAACGTCCTGACTTTC.

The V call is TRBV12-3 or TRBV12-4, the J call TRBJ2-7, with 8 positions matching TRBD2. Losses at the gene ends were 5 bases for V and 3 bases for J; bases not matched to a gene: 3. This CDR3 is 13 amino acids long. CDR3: CASSPRGGYEQYF. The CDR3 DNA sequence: TGTGCCAGCAGTCCCCGGGGGGGCTACGAGCAGTACTTC.

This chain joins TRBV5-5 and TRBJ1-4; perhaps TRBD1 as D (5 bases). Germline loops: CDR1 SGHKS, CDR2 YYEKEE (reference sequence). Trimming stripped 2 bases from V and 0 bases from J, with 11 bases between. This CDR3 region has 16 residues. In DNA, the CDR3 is TGTGCCAGCAGCTTCGATTTGGGGGCAACTAATGAAAAACTGTTTTTT. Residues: CASSFDLGATNEKLFF.